This T cell receptor beta chain appears in the sequencing data of a study of radiation and T cells in renal cell carcinoma. Trimming took off 2 bases at V and 7 bases at J, with 4 bases between the two ends. Germline CDR1 is SGHKS and CDR2 is YYEKEE (reference sequence). The CDR3 extends over 12 amino acids. Of note for this clone: Antigen specificity is unknown.

Study results and caveats: From baseline, blood top tumor clonotypes peaked at 2 weeks post-radiation. Without pretreatment biopsies, baseline tumor clonotype presence was undetermined.

Regarding time point: blood 4 weeks post-SBRT, at nephrectomy. Treatment in this sample: 15 Gy SBRT to primary tumor, nephrectomy 4 weeks later. Serial blood draws occurred at baseline and 2 and 4 weeks post-SBRT. The patient's renal cell carcinoma had clear cell pathology. TCRdb's copy holds only in-frame clones and misses some; the assay was immunoSEQ multiplex PCR. The sample yields around 94,000 clones, over 80% seen once. The chain combines TRBV5-5 with TRBJ1-6; no firm D call. The TCR was taken from a man between 45 and 60 years old with renal cell carcinoma. Specimen: blood, collected from a patient whose treatment included radiotherapy and nephrectomy. CDR3 bases: TGTGCCAGCAGCTTTTTCAATTCACCCCTCCACTTT. It translates to CASSFFNSPLHF.